This T cell receptor (beta chain) was documented in a study of long-term antiretroviral therapy in people with HIV. Broader study findings: Against controls, HIV repertoires showed narrower ranges of CDR3 length. Clonal expansions arising prior to ART prevailed in the repertoire at every time point.

Per donor, a minimum of one pre-ART and a minimum of two post-ART PBMC samples were available. A word on this clone: Antigen: not known.

Germline V gives CDR1 MNHEY, CDR2 SVGAGI. Losses at the gene ends were 3 bases for V and 9 bases for J; bases not matched to a gene: 7. This CDR3 has 14 residues. Runs used v3.0 of the immunoSEQ assay and were done at survey level. Sequencing was directed toward roughly 40,000-55,000 T-cell genomes in each sample. Libraries were prepared by immunoSEQ multiplex PCR; TCRdb keeps only in-frame clonotypes and omits some of them. The sample has roughly 20,000 clones, approximately 78% seen once. The rearrangement links TRBV6-5 to TRBJ2-1; 8 bases are a match to TRBD2. This clonotype was sampled from a woman in her forties with HIV. The material was unsorted PBMCs, obtained at the start of antiretroviral therapy, before treatment. The CDR3, as DNA: TGTGCCAGCAGTTATAACGGGGGGGCGGGTGAGCAGTTCTTC. This gives the protein CASSYNGGAGEQFF.